This T cell receptor (beta chain) originates from a study of read filtering for tumor transcriptome and immune sequencing. About the study: Mean patient age was roughly 70 years, range about 45 to 85; approximately 17 male, some 14 female. Study-wide points: Single-read clonotypes: around 81% of IR-seq clonotypes (approximately 3.7% of reads), about 70% of RNA-seq clonotypes (44.6% of reads). The sorted CD138-negative fraction was a mixed bone marrow immune population, not purified T cells.

In its sample, this clonotype was seen many times. Its antigen is unknown. This CDR3 has 13 residues. The germline gives CDR1 SEHNR, CDR2 FQNEAQ (reference sequence). V lost 2 bases, J lost 3 bases, and 4 bases lay in between. This library used 300 to 500 ng RNA and molecular barcoded adaptors spanning alpha/delta and beta/gamma chains. TCRdb ran MiXCR on the reads and lists one entry per CDR3 protein. The sample contains about 62,000 distinct CDR3 sequences, approximately 19% of which appear only once. V is TRBV7-9 and J is TRBJ2-2, with no clear D. The clonotype originates from a donor at least 40 years old with multiple myeloma. The sequenced material came from a population of CD138-negative cells sorted from bone marrow. CDR3 in amino acids: CASSLRDTGELFF. As DNA, the CDR3 is TGTGCCAGCAGCTTACGGGACACCGGGGAGCTGTTTTTT.